This T cell receptor (beta chain) was captured by sequencing in a study of T cell clonotyping in hematopoietic cell transplantation. Profiled with immunoSEQ multiplex PCR; TCRdb holds only in-frame clones, not every one. The sample gives around 45,000 clones, roughly 80% of which show up once; approximately 5.4% is in the top ten. This CDR3 region has 16 residues. Trimming cost V 5 bases and J 14 bases; bases outside gene matches: 18. From germline, CDR1 is LNHDA and CDR2 SQIVND (reference sequence). This clone is a singleton in its sample. Stated time point: recipient sample about 28 days before transplant, after cytoreduction. Blood collection times were about day -28 and days 30, 100, 180 posttransplant.

The sample consisted of peripheral blood mononuclear cells, taken before stem cell transplant. This rearrangement joins TRBV19 to TRBJ1-4; 9 bases map to TRBD1. This TCR was sampled from a man aged 55 to 70 with myelodysplastic syndrome. Some clones in this sample may be carry-over from other donors' samples. CDR3 region: CASSATGGRDVLRLFF. DNA for the CDR3: TGTGCCAGTAGTGCAACAGGGGGCAGGGACGTCCTACGGCTGTTTTTT.